These 29 T cell receptor beta chains originate from one sample sequenced in a study of a mutant IDH1 vaccine in newly diagnosed glioma (dated by TCRdb to about 2021). Library construction relied on the immunoSEQ multiplex PCR assay. As stored in TCRdb, this immuneACCESS dataset retains in-frame rearrangements with V and J assigned. A fraction of the clones does not appear; measured against another copy, unresolved V genes explain less than half of the discrepancy, and the remainder lacks a known reason. This sample is represented by around 41,000 clones; about 83% of them were singletons. The ten largest clones represent 2.2% of the sample. The time point tag for this specimen amounts to: week 11, during vaccination. A 20-mer mutant IDH1 peptide at 300 micrograms in Montanide made up each vaccine dose, which was injected subcutaneously together with topical imiquimod. No antigens are known for them.

Sequences were derived from PBMCs, sampled from a glioma patient whose treatment included an IDH1 peptide vaccine. The receptor source for this set is a man between 35 and 55 years old with glioma.

This rearrangement joins TRBV6-6 to TRBJ2-5, with TRBD1 matching over 10 bases. Germline-derived CDR1 and CDR2 are MNHNY and SVGAGI (reference sequence). The V gene end was trimmed by 6 bases and the J gene end by 5 bases; junction bases not matched to a gene: 9. CDR3 size: 15 residues. The CDR3 loop reads CASSHGTGVLETQYF. For the CDR3, the DNA is TGTGCCAGCAGCCACGGGACAGGGGTATTGGAGACCCAGTACTTC.

The chain links TRBV5-6 to TRBJ1-5, with TRBD1 identical over 9 bases. Germline V lookup: CDR1 SGHDT, CDR2 YYEEEE. The CDR3 is 15 amino acids. V lost 4 bases to trimming and J lost 3 bases; unmatched junction nucleotides: 5. This CDR3 is CASSLDRGYNQPQHF. As DNA, the CDR3 is TGTGCCAGCAGCCTCGACAGGGGGTACAATCAGCCCCAGCATTTT.

The genes are TRBV18 and TRBJ1-2; 7 bases fit TRBD1. This CDR3 is built from 17 residues. V trimming: 6 bases; J trimming: 0 bases; junction bases outside the gene matches: 13. Germline V gives CDR1 KGHSH, CDR2 LQKENI. The CDR3 loop reads CASSPRAGGPANYGYTF. The DNA of the CDR3 is TGTGCCAGCTCCCCGCGGGCAGGGGGGCCAGCTAACTATGGCTACACCTTC.

This chain joins TRBV7-9 and TRBJ2-3; D is perhaps TRBD2 (6 bases). The length of the CDR3 is 16 residues. Germline CDR1 is SEHNR and CDR2 is FQNEAQ (reference sequence). Trimming removed 5 bases at V and 1 base at J, with 16 bases between. CDR3 loop: CASSAHGGIGTDTQYF. The CDR3 nucleotides are TGTGCCAGCAGCGCTCACGGCGGGATCGGCACAGATACGCAGTATTTT. Filled out from reference TRBV7-9 and TRBJ2-3, the complete variable domain reads DTGVSQNPRHKITKRGQNVTFRCDPISEHNRLYWYRQTLGQGPEFLTYFQNEAQLEKSRLLSDRFSAERPKGSFSTLEIQRTEQGDSAMYLCASSAHGGIGTDTQYFGPGTRLTVL.

The chain links TRBV6-1 to TRBJ1-2; D uncertain. This CDR3 is built from 13 residues. Trimming shortened V by 3 bases and J by 3 bases, and 8 bases separated the two germline ends. Germline V CDR1 and CDR2: MNHNS, SASEGT. The CDR3 here is CASSDISYYGYTF. The CDR3 DNA reads as TGTGCCAGCAGTGATATCAGTTACTATGGCTACACCTTC.

This chain links TRBV18 with TRBJ2-2; D is ambiguous. V lost 0 bases and J 0 bases, leaving 5 bases between the germline ends. The CDR3 is 15 residues long. Germline CDR1 reads KGHSH; CDR2 reads LQKENI. The CDR3, as DNA: TGTGCCAGCTCACCACCTCAACCGAACACCGGGGAGCTGTTTTTT. Residues: CASSPPQPNTGELFF.

The chain uses TRBV5-4 and TRBJ2-5, with 9 bases lining up with TRBD2. The germline V gene has CDR1 SGHNT and CDR2 YYREEE (reference sequence). The V gene end was trimmed by 4 bases and the J gene end by 4 bases; junction bases not matched to a gene: 11. This CDR3 contains 16 residues. CDR3 residues: CASSKGLASRGETQYF. The CDR3 coding sequence is TGTGCCAGCAGCAAAGGACTAGCGAGTCGGGGAGAGACCCAGTACTTC.

The V call is TRBV11-2, the J call TRBJ2-7, with D tentatively TRBD1 or TRBD2 (5 bases each). The V end lost 4 bases, the J end lost 9 bases, and 19 bases lay between the germline ends. Germline V gene lookup returns CDR1 SGHAT and CDR2 FQNNGV. The length of the CDR3 is 14 residues. The CDR3 loop reads CASSSLRTGAGQYF. CDR3 DNA sequence: TGTGCCAGCAGCTCGTTACGTACTGGGGCGGGGCAGTACTTC.

The chain is built from TRBV7-8 and TRBJ1-1; D possibly corresponds to TRBD1 (6 bases). Germline V gene sequence: CDR1 SGHVS, CDR2 FQNEAQ. Trimming removed 4 bases from V and 0 bases from J, with 12 bases in between. The CDR3 totals 15 residues. The DNA for the CDR3 is TGTGCCAGCAGCTCTCGACAGGACCTGAACACTGAAGCTTTCTTT. Amino acids: CASSSRQDLNTEAFF.

This clone came up a few times. The V gene is TRBV2, the J gene TRBJ1-1; D unresolved. The V end was cut by 4 bases, the J end by 0 bases, with 6 bases between. This CDR3 has 13 amino acids. Germline CDR1 and CDR2: SNHLY and FYNNEI. The CDR3 protein is CASSGQVNTEAFF. CDR3 bases: TGTGCCAGCAGTGGCCAAGTGAACACTGAAGCTTTCTTT.

The chain is built from TRBV7-8 and TRBJ2-7; D not resolved. The germline gives CDR1 SGHVS, CDR2 FQNEAQ. The CDR3 spans 11 residues. V lost 5 bases, J lost 6 bases, and 8 bases lay in between. CDR3 amino acids: CASSPGGEQYF. CDR3 nucleotides: TGTGCCAGCAGCCCCGGTGGCGAGCAGTACTTC. The full variable domain, rest sourced from reference TRBV7-8 and TRBJ2-7, is GAGVSQSPRYKVAKRGQDVALRCDPISGHVSLFWYQQALGQGPEFLTYFQNEAQLDKSGLPSDRFFAERPEGSVSTLKIQRTQQEDSAVYLCASSPGGEQYFGPGTRLTVT.

The V and J genes are TRBV9 and TRBJ2-1; D perhaps matches TRBD1 (7 bases). The CDR3 has 15 residues. V shed 4 bases and J shed 7 bases, with 18 bases lying between them. Germline loops: CDR1 SGDLS, CDR2 YYNGEE. CDR3 amino acids: CASSPSGDSTNEQFF. In DNA form, the CDR3 reads TGTGCCAGCAGCCCTTCGGGGGACAGCACTAATGAGCAGTTCTTC.

The chain combines TRBV2 with TRBJ2-4; D is ambiguous. Trimming shortened V by 2 bases and J by 0 bases, and 8 bases separated the two germline ends. This CDR3 region has 15 residues. Looked up from germline, CDR1 is SNHLY and CDR2 is FYNNEI. The CDR3, as DNA: TGTGCCAGCAGTGAAAATGTCTTAGCCAAAAACATTCAGTACTTC. It translates to CASSENVLAKNIQYF. Variable domain in full (rest from reference TRBV2 and TRBJ2-4): EPEVTQTPSHQVTQMGQEVILRCVPISNHLYFYWYRQILGQKVEFLVSFYNNEISEKSEIFDDQFSVERPDGSNFTLKIRSTKLEDSAMYFCASSENVLAKNIQYFGAGTRLSVL.

The V call is TRBV19, the J call TRBJ2-1; the D gene is possibly TRBD1 (5 bases). CDR1 LNHDA and CDR2 SQIVND come from the germline V gene (reference sequence). CDR3 length: 13 residues. Trimming pared 5 bases from V and 7 bases from J, leaving 12 bases between. The CDR3 reads CASSVRARNEQFF. DNA for the CDR3: TGTGCCAGTAGTGTCAGGGCGCGGAATGAGCAGTTCTTC.

The rearrangement links TRBV5-1 to TRBJ2-5, with 13 positions matching TRBD2. The V gene's germline CDR1 is SGHRS and CDR2 YFSETQ. The CDR3 contains 15 residues. Germline trimming cut 4 bases from V and 5 bases from J; bases unmatched to any gene: 5. The CDR3 DNA is TGCGCCAGCAGCACTACTAGCGGGAGGGCCGAGACCCAGTACTTC. The encoded protein is CASSTTSGRAETQYF.

The count of this clone is one. CDR3 in amino acids: CASSGTDKNIQYF. CDR3 sequence (DNA): TGTGCCAGCAGCGGGACTGACAAAAACATTCAGTACTTC. V gene TRBV5-5 combines with J gene TRBJ2-4; TRBD2 might be the D (6 bases). Germline CDR1 and CDR2: SGHKS and YYEKEE (reference sequence). The V gene lost 4 bases and the J gene lost 3 bases, with 8 bases spanning the gap. This CDR3 has 13 amino acids.

The chain uses TRBV20-1 and TRBJ2-2; D unresolved. Trimming pared 4 bases from V and 6 bases from J, leaving 6 bases between. The CDR3 is made up of 11 amino acids. From germline, CDR1 is DFQATT and CDR2 SNEGSKA (reference sequence). The DNA of the CDR3 is TGCAGTGCTACATCCGCCGGGGAGCTGTTTTTT. As protein: CSATSAGELFF.

This rearrangement joins TRBV6-5 to TRBJ1-1, with a tentative D call TRBD1 (6 bases). Germline V lookup: CDR1 MNHEY, CDR2 SVGAGI. The ends were cut back, 7 bases at V and 0 bases at J, with 15 bases in the middle. The CDR3 totals 15 residues. CDR3 sequence (DNA): TGTGCCAGCACCCGAGGACAGTTCATGAACACTGAAGCTTTCTTT. Protein: CASTRGQFMNTEAFF.

In this sample, this clone turned up a few times. The V call is TRBV7-9, the J call TRBJ2-2; 9 bases map to TRBD2. After removal of 7 bases from V and 5 bases from J, the junction contained 8 bases not matched to a gene. Germline CDR1 reads SEHNR; CDR2 reads FQNEAQ (reference sequence). The length of the CDR3 is 15 residues. The CDR3 coding sequence is TGTGCCAGCATCGTCTTAGCGGGAGAAACCGGGGAGCTGTTTTTT. Its translation: CASIVLAGETGELFF. Based on the CDR3 plus reference TRBV7-9 and TRBJ2-2, the full variable domain is DTGVSQNPRHKITKRGQNVTFRCDPISEHNRLYWYRQTLGQGPEFLTYFQNEAQLEKSRLLSDRFSAERPKGSFSTLEIQRTEQGDSAMYLCASIVLAGETGELFFGEGSRLTVL.

The chain carries TRBV27 and TRBJ2-2, with 11 bases aligning to TRBD2. Germline V gene data show CDR1 as MNHEY and CDR2 as SMNVEV (reference sequence). This CDR3 has 17 residues. V lost 4 bases, J lost 5 bases, and 9 bases stayed unmatched. The CDR3: CASSSRLAGTQTGELFF. The DNA of the CDR3 is TGTGCCAGCAGTTCCCGACTAGCGGGAACTCAAACCGGGGAGCTGTTTTTT.

The CDR3 protein is CASRNSQHEQYF. CDR3 nucleotide sequence: TGTGCCAGCAGAAATTCTCAGCACGAGCAGTACTTC. The chain combines TRBV6-1 with TRBJ2-7; D is uncertain. V was clipped by 6 bases and J by 5 bases, with 11 bases between them. This CDR3 comprises 12 residues. Germline lookup yields CDR1 MNHNS and CDR2 SASEGT.

The CDR3: CASSLVPGLAGRNEQFF. CDR3 sequence (DNA): TGCGCCAGCAGCTTGGTTCCGGGACTAGCGGGGAGAAATGAGCAGTTCTTC. This sequence joins TRBV5-1 and TRBJ2-1; 13 nucleotides agree with TRBD2. Unmatched junction bases numbered 7, after V lost 0 bases and J lost 7 bases. CDR1 SGHRS and CDR2 YFSETQ come from the germline V gene. The length of the CDR3 is 17 residues.

The rearrangement uses TRBV19 and TRBJ2-1, with D perhaps TRBD1 or TRBD2 (5 bases each). Germline values: CDR1 LNHDA, CDR2 SQIVND (reference sequence). Trimming removed 3 bases at V and 1 base at J, with 7 bases between. The CDR3 has 14 amino acids. This CDR3 is CASSIEGSYNEQFF. The CDR3 DNA sequence: TGTGCCAGTAGTATTGAGGGGTCCTACAATGAGCAGTTCTTC.

This rearrangement joins TRBV10-3 to TRBJ2-7; 12 nucleotides agree with TRBD1. Losses at the gene ends were 6 bases for V and 4 bases for J; bases not matched to a gene: 10. This CDR3 has 16 amino acids. Per germline, CDR1 ENHRY and CDR2 SYGVKD. The CDR3, as DNA: TGTGCCATCAGCGCCGCCGGGACAGGGGGCTTGTACGAGCAGTACTTC. Translated, it gives CAISAAGTGGLYEQYF.

This clone came up a few times. The V call is TRBV19, the J call TRBJ2-5; D perhaps matches TRBD2 (5 bases). CDR1 LNHDA and CDR2 SQIVND come from the germline V gene (reference sequence). V lost 4 bases and J 2 bases, leaving 11 bases between the germline ends. The CDR3 consists of 14 residues. The CDR3 coding sequence is TGTGCCAGTAGTAACGGTGACTATCAAGAGACCCAGTACTTC. It yields the protein CASSNGDYQETQYF.

The table lists this clone with a few counts. CDR3 residues: CASSLNGQGQTQYF. The CDR3, as DNA: TGTGCCAGCAGCTTAAACGGACAGGGCCAGACCCAGTACTTC. The V call is TRBV7-3, the J call TRBJ2-5; the match to TRBD1 covers 8 bases. The CDR3 extends over 14 amino acids. The J segment lost 6 bases and the V segment lost 1 base, leaving 4 bases of the junction unmatched. Germline loops: CDR1 SGHTA, CDR2 FQGTGA.

This clone showed up just once. The CDR3 DNA sequence: TGCGCCAGCAGTTCGGTCCAGCCGTCAGAGACCCAGTACTTC. Translating it yields CASSSVQPSETQYF. The J gene is TRBJ2-5, the V gene TRBV5-1; D is undetermined. V lost 5 bases to trimming and J lost 4 bases, with 15 bases between them. Germline assignment: CDR1 SGHRS and CDR2 YFSETQ. The CDR3 contains 14 residues.

The chain uses TRBV7-2 and TRBJ1-2; D is possibly TRBD1 (5 bases). V shed 1 base and J shed 8 bases, with 23 bases lying between them. The germline V gene has CDR1 SGHTA and CDR2 FQGNSA. This CDR3 comprises 17 residues. CDR3 bases: TGTGCCAGCAGCTTAGGGGCGCGACAGATGGGGCATTGGGGCTACACCTTC. Encoded protein: CASSLGARQMGHWGYTF.

This rearrangement joins TRBV20-1 to TRBJ2-7; D not certain. The ends were cut back, 4 bases at V and 4 bases at J, with 8 bases in the middle. The germline CDR1 and CDR2 sequences are DFQATT and SNEGSKA (reference sequence). The CDR3 sequence is 11 residues long. CDR3 in DNA: TGCAGTGCTAAGGTGGGGTACGAGCAGTACTTC. It encodes CSAKVGYEQYF.